This T cell receptor beta chain was observed in a study of response to subunit inactivated influenza vaccine. Points from the study as a whole: Every seasonal influenza vaccination brings in few new T cells, the authors suggested.

This CDR3 has 13 residues. Germline CDR1 is DFQATT and CDR2 is SNEGSKA (reference sequence). V was trimmed by 2 bases and J by 4 bases, leaving 11 bases between them. Using its own MiXCR run on the RT-PCR reads, TCRdb lists one record per CDR3 protein. The sample contains approximately 160,000 distinct CDR3 sequences, approximately 11% of which appear only once. With respect to this clonotype: The antigen is undetermined.

This sequence joins TRBV20-1 and TRBJ1-2; tentatively, D is TRBD1 (5 bases). The sequencing here drew on CD8+ T cells sorted from PBMCs, taken around 25 months after vaccination. This receptor was taken from a man aged 45 to 70 who received an inactivated influenza vaccine. CDR3 in DNA: TGCAGTGCTAGAAATCCACAGGTCTATGGCTACACCTTC. Translating it yields CSARNPQVYGYTF.